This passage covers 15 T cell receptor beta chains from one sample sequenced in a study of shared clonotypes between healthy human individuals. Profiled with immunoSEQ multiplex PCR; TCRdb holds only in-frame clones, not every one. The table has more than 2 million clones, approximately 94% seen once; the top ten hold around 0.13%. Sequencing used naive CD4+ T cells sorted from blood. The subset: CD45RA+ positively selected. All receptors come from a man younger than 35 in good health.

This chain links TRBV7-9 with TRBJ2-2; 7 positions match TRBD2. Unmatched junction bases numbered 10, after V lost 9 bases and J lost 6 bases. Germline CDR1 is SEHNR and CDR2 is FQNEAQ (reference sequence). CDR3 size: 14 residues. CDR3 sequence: CASLRAAGAGELFF. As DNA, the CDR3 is TGTGCCAGTCTAAGGGCGGCGGGAGCCGGGGAGCTGTTTTTT.

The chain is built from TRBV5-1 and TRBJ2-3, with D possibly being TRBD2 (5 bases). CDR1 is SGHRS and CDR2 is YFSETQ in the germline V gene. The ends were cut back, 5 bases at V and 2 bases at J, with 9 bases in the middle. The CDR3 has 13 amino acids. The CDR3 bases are TGCGCCAGCAGACGTCGGGACACAGATACGCAGTATTTT. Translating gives CASRRRDTDTQYF.

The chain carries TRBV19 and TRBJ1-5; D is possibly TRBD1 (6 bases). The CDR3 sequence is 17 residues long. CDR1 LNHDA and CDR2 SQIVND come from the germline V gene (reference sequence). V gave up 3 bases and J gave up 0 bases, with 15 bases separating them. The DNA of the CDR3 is TGTGCCAGTAGTATTGGGGGCGGGCCAAATAGCAATCAGCCCCAGCATTTT. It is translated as CASSIGGGPNSNQPQHF.

The CDR3 DNA reads as TGTGCCAGCAGCCAAGTTGAAACCGGGGAGCAGTACTTC. Its translation: CASSQVETGEQYF. The genes are TRBV14 and TRBJ2-7; unclear D gene. Trimming pared 1 base from V and 7 bases from J, leaving 11 bases between. The germline V gene has CDR1 SGHDN and CDR2 FVKESK. The CDR3 has 13 amino acids.

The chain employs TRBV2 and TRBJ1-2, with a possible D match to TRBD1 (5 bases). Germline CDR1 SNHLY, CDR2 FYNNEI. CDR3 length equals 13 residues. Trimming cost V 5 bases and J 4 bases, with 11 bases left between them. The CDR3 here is CASSQPTVYGYTF. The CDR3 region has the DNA TGTGCCAGCAGTCAACCGACAGTCTATGGCTACACCTTC.

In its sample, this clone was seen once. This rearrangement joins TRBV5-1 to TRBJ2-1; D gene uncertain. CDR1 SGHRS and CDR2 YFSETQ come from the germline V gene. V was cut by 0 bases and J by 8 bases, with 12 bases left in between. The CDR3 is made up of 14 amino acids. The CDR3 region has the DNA TGCGCCAGCAGCTTGGGTCCAGCGAGCGATGAGCAGTTCTTC. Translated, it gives CASSLGPASDEQFF.

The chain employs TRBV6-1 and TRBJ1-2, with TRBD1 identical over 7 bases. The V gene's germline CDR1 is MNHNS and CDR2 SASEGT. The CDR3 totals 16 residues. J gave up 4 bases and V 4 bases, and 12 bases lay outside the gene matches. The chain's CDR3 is CASSGRQGVRVYGYTF. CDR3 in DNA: TGTGCCAGCAGTGGCCGTCAGGGGGTTCGGGTCTATGGCTACACCTTC.

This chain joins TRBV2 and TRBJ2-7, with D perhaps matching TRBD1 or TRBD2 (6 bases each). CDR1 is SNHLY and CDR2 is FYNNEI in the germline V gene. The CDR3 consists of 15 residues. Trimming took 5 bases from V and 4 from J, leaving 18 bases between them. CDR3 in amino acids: CASSWGAEKKYEQYF. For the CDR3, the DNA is TGTGCCAGCAGTTGGGGGGCGGAGAAAAAGTACGAGCAGTACTTC.

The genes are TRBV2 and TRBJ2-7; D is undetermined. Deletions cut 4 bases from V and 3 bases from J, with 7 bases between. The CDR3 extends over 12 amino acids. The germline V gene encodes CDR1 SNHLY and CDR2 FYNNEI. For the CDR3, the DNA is TGTGCCAGCAGTGCGCAGAACTACGAGCAGTACTTC. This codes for CASSAQNYEQYF.

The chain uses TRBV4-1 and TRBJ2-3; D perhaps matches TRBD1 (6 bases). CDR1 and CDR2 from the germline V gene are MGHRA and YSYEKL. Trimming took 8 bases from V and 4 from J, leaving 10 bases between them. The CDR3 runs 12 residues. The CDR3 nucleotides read TGCGCCAGCCCCAGGGGAGCAGATACGCAGTATTTT. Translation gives CASPRGADTQYF.

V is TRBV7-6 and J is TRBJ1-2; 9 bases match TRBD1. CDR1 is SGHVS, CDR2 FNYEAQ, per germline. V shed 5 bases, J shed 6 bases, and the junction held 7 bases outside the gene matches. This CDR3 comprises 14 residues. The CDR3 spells CASSKDRGPHGYTF. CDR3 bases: TGTGCCAGCAGCAAGGACAGGGGCCCGCATGGCTACACCTTC.

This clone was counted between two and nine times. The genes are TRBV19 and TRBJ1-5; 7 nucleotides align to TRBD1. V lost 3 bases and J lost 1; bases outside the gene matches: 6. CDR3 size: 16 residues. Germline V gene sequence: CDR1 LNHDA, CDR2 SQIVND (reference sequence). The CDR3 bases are TGTGCCAGTAGTATTCCTACAGGGGTCAGCAATCAGCCCCAGCATTTT. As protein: CASSIPTGVSNQPQHF.

CDR3 DNA: TGTGCCAGCACCCGGGACGATTATTCACCCCTCCACTTT. Translation gives CASTRDDYSPLHF. The chain recombines TRBV27 with TRBJ1-6, with D possibly being TRBD1 (5 bases). The CDR3 consists of 13 residues. Germline V CDR1 and CDR2: MNHEY, SMNVEV (reference sequence). V was shortened by 7 bases and J by 8 bases, with 12 bases between the two germline ends.

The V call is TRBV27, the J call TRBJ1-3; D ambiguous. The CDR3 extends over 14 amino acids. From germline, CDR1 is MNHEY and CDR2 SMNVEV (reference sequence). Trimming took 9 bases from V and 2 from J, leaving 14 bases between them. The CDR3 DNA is TGTGCCAGTTGGAAGGCGGCGGCTGGAAACACCATATATTTT. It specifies CASWKAAAGNTIYF.

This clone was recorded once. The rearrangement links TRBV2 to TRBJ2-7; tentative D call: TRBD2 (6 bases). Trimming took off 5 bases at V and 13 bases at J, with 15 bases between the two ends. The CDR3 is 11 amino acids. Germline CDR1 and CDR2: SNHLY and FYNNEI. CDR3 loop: CASSSGGTSYF. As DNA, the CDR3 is TGTGCCAGCAGTTCAGGTGGGACTTCCTACTTC.